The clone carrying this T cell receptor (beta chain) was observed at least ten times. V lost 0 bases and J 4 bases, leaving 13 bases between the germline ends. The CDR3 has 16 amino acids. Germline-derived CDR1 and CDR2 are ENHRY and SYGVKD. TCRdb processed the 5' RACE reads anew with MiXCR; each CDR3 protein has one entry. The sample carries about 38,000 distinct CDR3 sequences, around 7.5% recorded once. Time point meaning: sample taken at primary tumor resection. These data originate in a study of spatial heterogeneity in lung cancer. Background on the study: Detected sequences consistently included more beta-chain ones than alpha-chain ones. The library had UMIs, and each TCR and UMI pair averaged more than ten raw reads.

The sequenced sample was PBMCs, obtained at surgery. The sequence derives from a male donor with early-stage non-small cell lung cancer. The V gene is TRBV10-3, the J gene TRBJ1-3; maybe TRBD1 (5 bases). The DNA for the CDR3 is TGTGCCATCAGTGAGTCCCCAGGGAAGACCGGAAACACCATATATTTT. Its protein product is CAISESPGKTGNTIYF.